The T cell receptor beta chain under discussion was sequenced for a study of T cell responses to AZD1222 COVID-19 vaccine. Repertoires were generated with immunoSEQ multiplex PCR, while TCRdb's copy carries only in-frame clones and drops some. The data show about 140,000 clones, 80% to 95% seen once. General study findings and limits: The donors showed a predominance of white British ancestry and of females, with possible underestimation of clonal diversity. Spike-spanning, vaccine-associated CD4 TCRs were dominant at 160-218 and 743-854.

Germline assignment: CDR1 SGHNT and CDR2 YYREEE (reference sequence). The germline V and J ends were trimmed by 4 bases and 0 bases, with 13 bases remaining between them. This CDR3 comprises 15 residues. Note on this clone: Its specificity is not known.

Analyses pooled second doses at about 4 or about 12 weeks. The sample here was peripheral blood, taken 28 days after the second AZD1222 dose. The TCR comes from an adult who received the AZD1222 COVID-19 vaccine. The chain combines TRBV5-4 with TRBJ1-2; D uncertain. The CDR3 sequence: CASSPAAGPNYGYTF. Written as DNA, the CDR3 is TGTGCCAGCAGCCCCGCAGCAGGACCTAACTATGGCTACACCTTC.